This TCR beta chain came from a study of cytomegalovirus exposure and HLA in healthy donors. The study's findings and limits: Later work associated 16,951 TCR beta sequences with HLA alleles at 0.05 false discovery rate. A later analysis by the authors found several of the most significant clusters apparently linked to common viral pathogens. A link between a missense DCLRE1C variant and TCR beta V- and J-gene trimming emerged from a later analysis. Investigators reported over 150 TCR beta chains as tied to cytomegalovirus.

Germline values: CDR1 SGDLS, CDR2 YYNGEE. The CDR3 sequence is 16 residues long. Germline trimming cut 0 bases from V and 6 bases from J; bases unmatched to any gene: 10. As concerns this clone: Its antigen is unknown.

Vbeta (60) and Jbeta (13) primers were used in the PCR. Only in-frame clones appear in the TCRdb table, and some are missing; sequencing was by immunoSEQ multiplex PCR. The table includes some 99,000 clones, 69% detected once. The TCR sequence derives from a female donor in good health and CMV-seronegative. The sample consisted of PBMCs. V gene TRBV9 combines with J gene TRBJ1-2; 8 bases agree with TRBD1. The CDR3 loop reads CASSVATAGGKDGYTF. CDR3 nucleotide sequence: TGTGCCAGCAGCGTAGCTACGGCAGGGGGCAAGGATGGCTACACCTTC.